A single sample is the source of the 27 T cell receptor beta chains below, sequenced in a study of OX40 agonist ivuxolimab in advanced cancers. Sequenced by immunoSEQ multiplex PCR; TCRdb stores in-frame clones only, minus some. The profile shows more than 60,000 clones, around 87% of them singletons. Sequenced here: CD4+ or CD8+ T cells sorted from blood, sampled in a trial of the OX40 agonist ivuxolimab. The source is an adult with an advanced solid tumor such as melanoma, head and neck, liver or kidney cancer.

The genes are TRBV15 and TRBJ2-7; possible D gene TRBD2, 5 bases. This CDR3 spans 14 amino acids. The V gene lost 1 base and the J gene lost 3 bases, with 10 bases spanning the gap. Per the germline V gene, CDR1 is LNHNV and CDR2 is YYDKDF (reference sequence). CDR3 nucleotide sequence: TGTGCCACCAGCAGAGTGACTACAGACTACGAGCAGTACTTC. As protein: CATSRVTTDYEQYF.

V usage is TRBV5-1 and J usage is TRBJ2-5; D possibly matches TRBD1 or TRBD2 (6 bases each). The CDR3 consists of 14 residues. V lost 3 bases to trimming and J lost 7 bases, with 16 bases between them. The germline CDR1 and CDR2 sequences are SGHRS and YFSETQ. Here the CDR3 reads CASSSGGGTRTQYF. The CDR3 DNA follows: TGCGCCAGCAGCTCCGGAGGGGGGACAAGGACCCAGTACTTC. Variable domain in full (rest from reference TRBV5-1 and TRBJ2-5): KAGVTQTPRYLIKTRGQQVTLSCSPISGHRSVSWYQQTPGQGLQFLFEYFSETQRNKGNFPGRFSGRQFSNSRSEMNVSTLELGDSALYLCASSSGGGTRTQYFGPGTRLLVL.

The chain employs TRBV5-1 and TRBJ2-3; TRBD2 matches 7 bases. Germline V lookup: CDR1 SGHRS, CDR2 YFSETQ. This CDR3 is 15 amino acids long. J lost 3 bases, V lost 0 bases, and 4 bases had no gene match. The DNA for the CDR3 is TGCGCCAGCAGCTTGGGTGCTAGCGGAACAGATACGCAGTATTTT. Its translation: CASSLGASGTDTQYF.

This clone was picked up one time. The rearrangement links TRBV4-2 to TRBJ1-4; no reliable D call. This CDR3 is 14 amino acids long. Trimming shortened V by 4 bases and J by 3 bases, and 9 bases separated the two germline ends. Germline assignment: CDR1 LGHNA and CDR2 YNFKEQ. CDR3 residues: CASSLVGPNEKLFF. The CDR3 bases are TGTGCCAGCAGCCTTGTCGGACCTAATGAAAAACTGTTTTTT.

The chain employs TRBV28 and TRBJ1-2; the D is unclear. Germline CDR1 is MDHEN and CDR2 is SYDVKM. CDR3 length: 14 residues. V lost 6 bases and J lost 6, with 17 bases in between. This chain's CDR3 is CASRLLLGSDGYTF. CDR3 DNA sequence: TGTGCCAGCAGACTCCTCCTGGGGTCGGATGGCTACACCTTC.

The chain couples TRBV28 to TRBJ2-5, with a tentative D call TRBD2 (6 bases). The V end was cut by 5 bases, the J end by 3 bases, with 19 bases between. This CDR3 has 16 residues. Germline CDR1 MDHEN, CDR2 SYDVKM. This chain's CDR3 is CASSPHGVGGEETQYF. CDR3 sequence (DNA): TGTGCCAGCAGTCCCCATGGGGTGGGGGGAGAAGAGACCCAGTACTTC.

The rearrangement links TRBV4-1 to TRBJ1-5; unclear D gene. The CDR3 totals 16 residues. Germline CDR1 MGHRA, CDR2 YSYEKL. Trimming pared 0 bases from V and 4 bases from J, leaving 13 bases between. The CDR3 sequence is CASSQDPPEANQPQHF. CDR3 coding DNA: TGCGCCAGCAGCCAAGATCCTCCAGAGGCTAATCAGCCCCAGCATTTT.

The V and J genes are TRBV2 and TRBJ1-5; TRBD1 aligns across 7 bases. This CDR3 contains 15 residues. From germline, CDR1 is SNHLY and CDR2 FYNNEI. Trimming cost V 8 bases and J 2 bases; bases outside gene matches: 9. The CDR3 coding sequence is TGTGCCAGCCAACCCGAAGGACAGGGCAATCAGCCCCAGCATTTT. It specifies CASQPEGQGNQPQHF.

The V call is TRBV11-2, the J call TRBJ2-7; TRBD2 matches at 9 bases. The CDR3 sequence is 15 residues long. J lost 12 bases, V lost 0 bases, and 12 bases had no gene match. Germline V gene sequence: CDR1 SGHAT, CDR2 FQNNGV. The CDR3 bases are TGTGCCAGCAGCTTAGATCCTAGCGGGATGGCGAGTCTGTACTTC. Amino acids: CASSLDPSGMASLYF.

The sample holds a few counts of this clone. The chain uses TRBV5-1 and TRBJ1-6; possibly TRBD1 for D (6 bases). CDR3 size: 15 residues. Deletions cut 5 bases from V and 6 bases from J, with 15 bases between. Looked up from germline, CDR1 is SGHRS and CDR2 is YFSETQ. CDR3 bases: TGCGCCAGCAGTCCGACGGGACAACTTAATTCACCCCTCCACTTT. Translated: CASSPTGQLNSPLHF.

The J gene is TRBJ2-1, the V gene TRBV11-3; no reliable D call. CDR1 SGHNT and CDR2 YENEEA come from the germline V gene. With 5 bases removed from V and 5 bases from J, the gap between germline ends came to 7 bases. The CDR3 sequence is 12 residues long. This CDR3 reads CASSPPNNEQFF. The CDR3 region has the DNA TGTGCCAGCAGCCCGCCCAACAATGAGCAGTTCTTC.

The gene calls are TRBV6-5 and TRBJ2-7, with 8 bases identical to TRBD1. CDR1 MNHEY and CDR2 SVGAGI come from the germline V gene. The CDR3 loop spans 15 amino acids. After removal of 6 bases from V and 3 bases from J, the junction contained 10 bases not matched to a gene. CDR3 protein: CASRTARQGIYEQYF. CDR3 sequence (DNA): TGTGCCAGCAGGACCGCACGACAGGGGATCTACGAGCAGTACTTC.

In the case of this clone: Germline and junction disagree at one end, which may indicate a read error. This rearrangement joins TRBV6-5 to TRBJ2-7, with TRBD2 matching 7 bases. Per germline, CDR1 MNHEY and CDR2 SVGAGI. CDR3 length: 14 residues. The chain's CDR3 is CAGSWAGVSYEQYF. The CDR3 coding sequence is TGTGCCGGCAGCTGGGCGGGAGTCTCCTACGAGCAGTACTTC.

The chain combines TRBV4-2 with TRBJ1-5; maybe TRBD1 (5 bases). V dropped 4 bases and J dropped 2 bases, with 15 bases sitting between them. The CDR3 length is 16 residues. CDR1 and CDR2 (germline): LGHNA, YNFKEQ. In DNA, the CDR3 is TGTGCCAGCAGCCCCACAGAGAGGGGAGGCAATCAGCCCCAGCATTTT. Encoded protein: CASSPTERGGNQPQHF.

The chain has TRBV28 and TRBJ1-2, with a possible D match to TRBD1 (6 bases). The V gene's germline CDR1 is MDHEN and CDR2 SYDVKM. V was cut by 4 bases and J by 8 bases, with 20 bases left in between. The CDR3 runs to 15 residues. CDR3 protein: CASSSSVAGAHGYTF. The CDR3 DNA sequence: TGTGCCAGCAGTTCCAGCGTTGCGGGGGCCCACGGCTACACCTTC.

The chain links TRBV10-3 to TRBJ2-3; 16 bases match TRBD2. The CDR3 has 17 residues. Losses at the gene ends were 6 bases for V and 0 bases for J; bases not matched to a gene: 3. Germline V gene sequence: CDR1 ENHRY, CDR2 SYGVKD. The CDR3 protein is CAIRGLAGGSSTDTQYF. CDR3 in DNA: TGTGCCATCAGGGGACTAGCGGGAGGGTCTAGCACAGATACGCAGTATTTT.

This rearrangement joins TRBV11-2 to TRBJ2-1; D is unclear. CDR3 length: 16 amino acids. Germline CDR1 and CDR2: SGHAT and FQNNGV. V was cut by 5 bases and J by 6 bases, with 20 bases left in between. The CDR3 sequence is CASSRHSSLVINEQFF. The CDR3 DNA reads as TGTGCCAGCAGCCGCCACTCCAGTTTGGTCATCAATGAGCAGTTCTTC.

The chain is built from TRBV18 and TRBJ2-5; D is tentatively TRBD1 or TRBD2 (5 bases each). The CDR3 runs to 13 residues. Trimming pared 3 bases from V and 7 bases from J, leaving 12 bases between. Germline V gene sequence: CDR1 KGHSH, CDR2 LQKENI. This chain's CDR3 is CASSPHERGTQYF. CDR3 nucleotide sequence: TGTGCCAGCTCACCCCACGAGAGGGGGACCCAGTACTTC.

V is TRBV5-1 and J is TRBJ1-1; D gene uncertain. Germline CDR1 is SGHRS and CDR2 is YFSETQ. The CDR3 is 13 residues long. The V end lost 5 bases, the J end lost 1 base, and 9 bases lay between the germline ends. CDR3 loop: CASRLNENTEAFF. CDR3 nucleotide sequence: TGCGCCAGCAGGCTCAATGAGAACACTGAAGCTTTCTTT.

The chain carries TRBV27 and TRBJ2-3; TRBD2 aligns across 13 bases. The CDR3 runs to 20 residues. Germline values: CDR1 MNHEY, CDR2 SMNVEV (reference sequence). Germline trimming cut 10 bases from V and 6 bases from J; bases unmatched to any gene: 25. CDR3 nucleotides: TGTGCCATGCGAACTAGCGGGAGGGCCCACCACCTCCATCCACGGGATACGCAGTATTTT. The encoded protein is CAMRTSGRAHHLHPRDTQYF.

The chain links TRBV5-1 to TRBJ2-7; TRBD1 aligns across 11 bases. CDR3 size: 16 residues. V lost 3 bases, J lost 4 bases, and 9 bases stayed unmatched. CDR1 is SGHRS, CDR2 YFSETQ, per germline. The DNA of the CDR3 is TGCGCCAGCAGCTCGACCTCCGGGACAGGGGGTTACGAGCAGTACTTC. Amino acids: CASSSTSGTGGYEQYF.

This clone was counted once. The rearrangement links TRBV15 to TRBJ1-4, with D tentatively TRBD1 (6 bases). CDR3 size: 14 residues. In germline, CDR1 is LNHNV, CDR2 YYDKDF (reference sequence). V lost 0 bases, J lost 7 bases, and 9 bases lay in between. This CDR3 is CATSRDRGSEKLFF. The CDR3 bases are TGTGCCACCAGCAGAGACAGGGGCAGTGAAAAACTGTTTTTT.

In regard to this clone: One end of the junction is discordant with germline, which a read error may explain. The gene calls are TRBV5-4 and TRBJ2-3; TRBD2 aligns across 9 bases. This CDR3 comprises 17 residues. Germline V lookup: CDR1 SGHNT, CDR2 YYREEE (reference sequence). The CDR3 DNA is TGCGCCAGCAGCCAAGAGAAAGCGGGAGGAGCCACAGATACGCAGTATTTT. This sequence encodes CASSQEKAGGATDTQYF.

The rearrangement joins TRBV7-2 to TRBJ1-3; TRBD1 matches at 7 bases. Trimming at V came to 6 bases and at J to 2 bases, leaving 4 bases not matched to a gene. The germline V gene encodes CDR1 SGHTA and CDR2 FQGNSA. The CDR3 extends over 14 amino acids. The CDR3 DNA reads TGTGCCAGCAGGCGGACAGGAACTGGAAACACCATATATTTT. As protein: CASRRTGTGNTIYF.

V usage is TRBV2 and J usage is TRBJ2-5; D tentatively fits TRBD1 or TRBD2 (5 bases each). Trimming left V 2 bases short and J 5 bases short, with 12 bases between. The CDR3 extends over 14 amino acids. Per the germline V gene, CDR1 is SNHLY and CDR2 is FYNNEI. Here the CDR3 reads CASSEPGTAETQYF. CDR3 in DNA: TGTGCCAGCAGTGAACCCGGGACCGCGGAGACCCAGTACTTC.

This chain connects TRBV29-1 to TRBJ2-1, with unresolved D. The germline CDR1 and CDR2 sequences are SQVTM and ANQGSEA. This CDR3 has 14 residues. The V end was cut by 4 bases, the J end by 9 bases, with 19 bases between. CDR3 sequence reads: CSVVFLFASAEQFF. In nucleotides, the CDR3 is TGCAGCGTTGTGTTTCTTTTCGCGTCCGCTGAGCAGTTCTTC.

This clone was recorded a few times. V and J are TRBV15 and TRBJ2-5, with TRBD2 as a possible D gene (6 bases). V lost 5 bases and J lost 5, with 21 bases in between. Germline loops: CDR1 LNHNV, CDR2 YYDKDF (reference sequence). The CDR3 is made up of 16 amino acids. DNA for the CDR3: TGTGCCACCAGCGACCGCACGGGGGTTCGGGGGGAGACCCAGTACTTC. Its translation: CATSDRTGVRGETQYF.